Each of the 16 T cell receptor beta chains below was sequenced from the same sample in a study of blood T cell repertoires in COVID-19. Sequencing was performed with immunoSEQ multiplex PCR; in TCRdb, only in-frame clones are kept and a portion is missing. The sample contains 470,000 or so clones, around 89% of which appear only once. The sequencing sample was made of peripheral blood. The receptors were sampled from a woman in her 30s with acute or convalescent COVID-19.

The chain is built from TRBV28 and TRBJ1-2; D is perhaps TRBD1 (6 bases). CDR3 length: 15 residues. Germline V gene sequence: CDR1 MDHEN, CDR2 SYDVKM. The V end lost 6 bases, the J end lost 2 bases, and 16 bases lay between the germline ends. For the CDR3, the DNA is TGTGCCAGCAGGTCACAGGGAGTCTACAACTATGGCTACACCTTC. This gives the protein CASRSQGVYNYGYTF.

Comment on this clone: Other DNA sequences in the sample encode the same CDR3. V is TRBV5-1 and J is TRBJ1-1; 7 positions match TRBD1. Trimming cost V 0 bases and J 1 base; bases outside gene matches: 0. The CDR3 extends over 14 amino acids. The germline V gene has CDR1 SGHRS and CDR2 YFSETQ. CDR3 amino acids: CASSLGTGNTEAFF. For the CDR3, the DNA is TGCGCCAGCAGCTTGGGGACAGGGAACACTGAAGCTTTCTTT. Supplemented by reference TRBV5-1 and TRBJ1-1, the full variable domain reads KAGVTQTPRYLIKTRGQQVTLSCSPISGHRSVSWYQQTPGQGLQFLFEYFSETQRNKGNFPGRFSGRQFSNSRSEMNVSTLELGDSALYLCASSLGTGNTEAFFGQGTRLTVV.

For the CDR3, the DNA is TGTGCCAGCAGCTCCAGGGAACAGGACACAGATACGCAGTATTTT. It yields the protein CASSSREQDTDTQYF. This rearrangement joins TRBV6-1 to TRBJ2-3; a weak D match, TRBD1 (5 bases). Between the trimmed V and J ends, which lost 6 bases and 2 bases, there was a span of 15 bases. Germline V gives CDR1 MNHNS, CDR2 SASEGT. The CDR3 is 15 amino acids.

The chain uses TRBV7-2 and TRBJ1-2; tentatively, D is TRBD1 (6 bases). Germline CDR1 is SGHTA and CDR2 is FQGNSA. The CDR3 has 15 amino acids. Trimming removed 5 bases from V and 4 bases from J, with 17 bases in between. The CDR3 DNA reads as TGTGCCAGCAGCCCGGAGGGAGGGGGGACCTATGGCTACACCTTC. As protein: CASSPEGGGTYGYTF.

V gene TRBV3-1 (or the pseudogene TRBV3-2) combines with J gene TRBJ2-7; 8 bases map to TRBD2. The CDR3 has 14 residues. J lost 2 bases, V lost 6 bases, and 6 bases had no gene match. Per the germline V gene, CDR1 is LGHDT and CDR2 is YNNKEL (reference sequence). CDR3 DNA sequence: TGTGCCAGCAGGTCGAGCGGGGGACCCTACGAGCAGTACTTC. This translates into CASRSSGGPYEQYF.

The chain links TRBV5-8 to TRBJ1-2; 10 bases are a match to TRBD1. V lost 4 bases to trimming and J lost 7 bases; unmatched junction nucleotides: 4. The CDR3 is 13 residues long. CDR1 SGHTS and CDR2 YDEGEE come from the germline V gene. The CDR3 region is CASSPDRGIGYTF. The CDR3 bases are TGTGCCAGCAGCCCGGACAGGGGGATTGGCTACACCTTC.

This chain links TRBV6-5 with TRBJ2-3; 9 positions match TRBD2. Unmatched junction bases numbered 8, after V lost 8 bases and J lost 2 bases. The germline V gene encodes CDR1 MNHEY and CDR2 SVGAGI. The CDR3 has 15 amino acids. The CDR3 sequence: CASLKRGAPTDTQYF. The DNA for the CDR3 is TGTGCCAGCCTCAAGCGGGGGGCCCCCACAGATACGCAGTATTTT.

The chain is built from TRBV9 and TRBJ2-5, with 10 bases fitting TRBD1. The CDR3 spans 16 residues. CDR1 is SGDLS and CDR2 is YYNGEE in the germline V gene. V trimming: 0 bases; J trimming: 5 bases; junction bases outside the gene matches: 7. The CDR3 region has the DNA TGTGCCAGCAGCGTAGGTTTGGGACAGGGGAGCGAGACCCAGTACTTC. Translation: CASSVGLGQGSETQYF.

The gene calls are TRBV19 and TRBJ1-2, with a tentative D call TRBD1 (5 bases). Germline CDR1 reads LNHDA; CDR2 reads SQIVND (reference sequence). Trimming shortened V by 9 bases and J by 11 bases, and 25 bases separated the two germline ends. The CDR3 has 14 residues. CDR3 region: CASSGTEGTYRYTF. The CDR3 nucleotides read TGTGCCAGCAGCGGAACGGAGGGGACCTACAGGTACACCTTC.

The chain is built from TRBV6-5 and TRBJ1-2, with a weak D call TRBD1 (5 bases). Trimming took off 4 bases at V and 6 bases at J, with 18 bases between the two ends. Germline CDR1 MNHEY, CDR2 SVGAGI. This CDR3 is built from 15 residues. The CDR3 DNA sequence: TGTGCCAGCAGTTTCCGGGGGAAAGGGTCGGATGGCTACACCTTC. It is translated as CASSFRGKGSDGYTF.

The V call is TRBV5-6, the J call TRBJ2-4, with 9 bases lining up with TRBD1. Germline loops: CDR1 SGHDT, CDR2 YYEEEE. Losses at the gene ends were 4 bases for V and 6 bases for J; bases not matched to a gene: 2. There are 13 residues in the CDR3. CDR3 loop: CASSPGQGNIQYF. DNA for the CDR3: TGTGCCAGCAGCCCGGGACAGGGAAACATTCAGTACTTC. The full variable domain, its missing parts supplied by reference TRBV5-6 and TRBJ2-4, is DAGVTQSPTHLIKTRGQQVTLRCSPKSGHDTVSWYQQALGQGPQFIFQYYEEEERQRGNFPDRFSGHQFPNYSSELNVNALLLGDSALYLCASSPGQGNIQYFGAGTRLSVL.

As concerns this clone: Within the sample, other DNA sequences also encode this same CDR3. The gene calls are TRBV28 and TRBJ1-2, with 9 positions matching TRBD1. The length of the CDR3 is 13 residues. J was trimmed by 8 bases and V by 6 bases; bases with no gene match: 7. CDR1 MDHEN and CDR2 SYDVKM come from the germline V gene. DNA for the CDR3: TGTGCCAGCAGCCTACAGGGGGCGCGAGGCTACACCTTC. This gives the protein CASSLQGARGYTF.

The chain joins TRBV28 to TRBJ2-7; the match to TRBD1 covers 7 bases. Trimming removed 5 bases from V and 0 bases from J; junction bases left unmatched: 16. This CDR3 is built from 18 residues. From germline, CDR1 is MDHEN and CDR2 SYDVKM. Here the CDR3 reads CASSVIPGTAASSYEQYF. CDR3 DNA: TGTGCCAGCAGTGTTATACCCGGGACAGCCGCGAGCTCCTACGAGCAGTACTTC. Variable domain in full (rest from reference TRBV28 and TRBJ2-7): DVKVTQSSRYLVKRTGEKVFLECVQDMDHENMFWYRQDPGLGLRLIYFSYDVKMKEKGDIPEGYSVSREKKERFSLILESASTNQTSMYLCASSVIPGTAASSYEQYFGPGTRLTVT.

The rearrangement uses TRBV27 and TRBJ2-1; TRBD2 matches 12 bases. The CDR3 sequence is 16 residues long. With V trimmed by 5 bases and J by 4 bases, 6 bases remained unmatched. Germline CDR1 reads MNHEY; CDR2 reads SMNVEV (reference sequence). CDR3 protein: CASSPLGLAGYNEQFF. CDR3 DNA sequence: TGTGCCAGCAGTCCACTAGGACTAGCGGGGTACAATGAGCAGTTCTTC.

This clone was found once. The chain uses TRBV6-1 and TRBJ2-7, with D perhaps TRBD2 (5 bases). The CDR3 runs 12 residues. From germline, CDR1 is MNHNS and CDR2 SASEGT. V lost 2 bases, J lost 6 bases, and 8 bases lay in between. For the CDR3, the DNA is TGTGCCAGCAGTGAAATGGGGAGCGAGCAGTACTTC. Protein: CASSEMGSEQYF.

The chain employs TRBV12-5 and TRBJ1-3, with TRBD1 as a possible D gene (6 bases). Germline lookup yields CDR1 LGHNT and CDR2 FRNRAP. Trimming cost V 7 bases and J 2 bases, with 18 bases left between them. This CDR3 is 16 amino acids long. The CDR3 nucleotides read TGTGCTAGTGTTCTTGGTCGCCCAGGGGCTGGAAACACCATATATTTT. Translated: CASVLGRPGAGNTIYF.